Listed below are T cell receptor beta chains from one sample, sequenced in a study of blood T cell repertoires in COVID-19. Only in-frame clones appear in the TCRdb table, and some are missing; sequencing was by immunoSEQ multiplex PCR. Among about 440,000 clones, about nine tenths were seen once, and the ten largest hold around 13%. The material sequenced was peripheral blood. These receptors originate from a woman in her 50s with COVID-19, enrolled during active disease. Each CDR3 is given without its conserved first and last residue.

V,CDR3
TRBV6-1,ASSESGGAGLAETQY
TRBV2,ASSEKGEGEKLF
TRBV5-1,ASSPDNLNTEAF
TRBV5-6,ASSFERTGRGYT
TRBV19,ASSSLYQGLGAANYGYT
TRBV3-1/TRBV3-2,ASSQELGPGIGGGTDTQY
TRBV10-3,AIGGGNQPQH
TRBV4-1,ASQGSRSEAF
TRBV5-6,ASSLGPIRPQH
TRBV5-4,ASRSSGDEQY
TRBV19,ASTIRQGDYGYT
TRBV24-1,ATSGAGNTDTQY
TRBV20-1,SASAETRSPLH
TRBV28,ASRDTPQETQY
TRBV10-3,AISDWGRSGGYT
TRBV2,ASSDTGQPQH
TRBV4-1,ASSQGLAGSGANVLT
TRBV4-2,ASSQEGDRGLLAFNEQF
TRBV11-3,ASSQSQQETQY
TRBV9,ASSTQQGSLGEQF
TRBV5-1,ASSLGTVNTEAF
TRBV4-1,ASRRGRGLGTEAF
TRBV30,AWNAGSYNEQF
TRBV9,ASSVTGGIYNEQF
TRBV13,ASSLQNTEAF
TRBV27,ASSPSAGALYNEQF
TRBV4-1,ASSRSGSGANYGYT
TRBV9,ASSGAGNTIY
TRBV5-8,ASSLVPGHNTEAF
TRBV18,ASSPPLSTGGEQY
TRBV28,ATYTGPPGANVLT
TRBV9,ASSPRRWEQY
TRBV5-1,ASSMDRATEAF
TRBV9,ASSSRSNQPQH
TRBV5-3,ARSLGTKMNTGELF
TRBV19,ASTSDRGNEKLF
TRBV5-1,ASSLITSSGANVLT
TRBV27,ASSFVGIEKLF
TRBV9,ASALRSGGAGGDTQY
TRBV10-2,ASSEGLAGSYEQY
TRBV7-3,ASSLNSLNTEAF
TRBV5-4,ASSSDSNEQF
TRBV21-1,ASSKRRNGEQF
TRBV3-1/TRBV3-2,ASSQVRARAVYNEQF
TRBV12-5,ASVVSGGIDEQF
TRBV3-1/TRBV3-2,ASGRVATNEKLF
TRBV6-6,ASSNGLASYEQY
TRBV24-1,ATSGQIINFSSYNSPLH
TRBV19,ASSLGWSEPQH
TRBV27,ASSLPSSTDTQY
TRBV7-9,ASSSADRGTDTQY
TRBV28,ASSPQHLTQY
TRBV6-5,ASSPGHQNTEAF
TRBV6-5,ASSPGEKRNEQF
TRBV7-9,ASSSSRGGREKLF
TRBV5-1,ASSFELAGEQY
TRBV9,ASSVGHATNEKLF
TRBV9,ASSAPDRVSNQPQH
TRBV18,ASSPGGQGIEQF